This TCR beta chain was recorded in a study of lymphopenia after photon versus proton radiotherapy. Study results and limitations: Relative stability marked proton patients; photon patients lost diversity and naive cells.

Sequencing used immunoSEQ multiplex PCR; TCRdb keeps in-frame clones, though not all of them. This table holds approximately 30,000 clones, around 81% found once. CDR3 length: 14 residues. Trimming pared 2 bases from V and 2 bases from J, leaving 9 bases between. Per the germline V gene, CDR1 is KGHSH and CDR2 is LQKENI. On this clone: What it binds is not known.

The chain carries TRBV18 and TRBJ1-1; D may be TRBD1 (6 bases). Sequenced material: peripheral blood, taken from a patient treated with photon-based radiotherapy. The receptor was isolated from a man in his fifties or sixties with gastric cancer. The CDR3 DNA follows: TGTGCCAGCTCACCATGGACAGCCAACACTGAAGCTTTCTTT. Protein product: CASSPWTANTEAFF. Full variable domain (missing parts from reference TRBV18 and TRBJ1-1): NAGVMQNPRHLVRRRGQEARLRCSPMKGHSHVYWYRQLPEEGLKFMVYLQKENIIDESGMPKERFSAEFPKEGPSILRIQQVVRGDSAAYFCASSPWTANTEAFFGQGTRLTVV.